These 15 T cell receptor beta chains came from one sample sequenced in a study of CD8 T cells in ankylosing spondylitis. Points from the study as a whole: Characteristic, it appeared, of ankylosing spondylitis blood was a TCR beta motif of fewer than 10 highly homologous variants.

These receptors have no known antigen. TCRdb re-analysed the 5' RACE reads in MiXCR, keeping a single row per CDR3 protein. The sample carries about 800,000 distinct CDR3 sequences, 12% recorded once. The sequencing sample was made of blood, either unsorted or a sorted T cell fraction (not recorded which). The source is a male donor with ankylosing spondylitis.

This chain joins TRBV10-3 and TRBJ2-7, with D possibly called TRBD1 or TRBD2 (5 bases each). V lost 9 bases to trimming and J lost 0 bases, with 12 bases between them. The CDR3 is made up of 13 amino acids. Germline CDR1 is ENHRY and CDR2 is SYGVKD. CDR3 sequence: CAIRNGASYEQYF. The CDR3 DNA reads as TGTGCCATTCGGAACGGGGCCTCCTACGAGCAGTACTTC.

This clonotype was observed at least ten times. CDR3 bases: TGTGCCATCAGTGAGCGGGAGTGGTTTTACAATGAGCAGTTCTTC. Translating gives CAISEREWFYNEQFF. V gene TRBV10-3 combines with J gene TRBJ2-1; the D gene is possibly TRBD2 (6 bases). The CDR3 is 15 amino acids. The V gene lost 2 bases and the J gene lost 4 bases, with 12 bases spanning the gap. Germline values: CDR1 ENHRY, CDR2 SYGVKD.

The rearrangement uses TRBV11-1 and TRBJ1-6; 9 bases agree with TRBD1. Germline V gene sequence: CDR1 SGHAT, CDR2 FQDESV (reference sequence). Losses at the gene ends were 6 bases for V and 13 bases for J; bases not matched to a gene: 7. The CDR3 contains 13 residues. The CDR3 nucleotides read TGTGCCAGCAGTCCGGACAGGGGAGCGCCCCTCCACTTT. This translates into CASSPDRGAPLHF.

This chain uses TRBV10-3 with TRBJ2-1, with TRBD1 identical over 7 bases. V was clipped by 4 bases and J by 10 bases; unmatched bases: 13. The CDR3 sequence is 15 residues long. CDR1 and CDR2 from the germline V gene are ENHRY and SYGVKD. CDR3 sequence: CAISAPGQSIWEQFF. The CDR3 DNA reads TGTGCCATCAGTGCCCCGGGACAGTCGATTTGGGAGCAGTTCTTC.

This clonotype was observed a few times. CDR3 protein: CASRDFNGSNQPQHF. CDR3 DNA: TGTGCCAGCAGAGACTTTAACGGGAGCAATCAGCCCCAGCATTTT. This chain links TRBV6-2 or TRBV6-3 with TRBJ1-5; D gene uncertain. The CDR3 length is 15 residues. Trimming took 6 bases from V and 1 from J, leaving 13 bases between them. Germline V gene lookup returns CDR1 MNHEY and CDR2 SVGEGT.

This clonotype was seen a handful of times. V is TRBV30 and J is TRBJ2-2; a weak D match, TRBD1 (5 bases). The V end lost 4 bases, the J end lost 7 bases, and 13 bases lay between the germline ends. This CDR3 spans 13 amino acids. CDR1 is GTSNPN and CDR2 is SVGIG in the germline V gene (reference sequence). The CDR3 sequence is CAWKNRQYGELFF. The CDR3 DNA sequence: TGTGCCTGGAAGAACAGACAGTACGGGGAGCTGTTTTTT.

The chain joins TRBV5-1 to TRBJ2-1; 14 nucleotides agree with TRBD2. The V gene's germline CDR1 is SGHRS and CDR2 YFSETQ. The ends lost 4 bases at V and 5 bases at J; junction bases unmatched: 8. CDR3 length: 17 residues. CDR3 protein: CASSLRLAGGPDNEQFF. CDR3 coding DNA: TGCGCCAGCAGCCTTCGACTAGCGGGGGGGCCGGACAATGAGCAGTTCTTC.

This clonotype was observed a handful of times. The rearrangement joins TRBV10-1 to TRBJ1-3; D gene unclear. Per the germline V gene, CDR1 is WNHNN and CDR2 is SYGVQD (reference sequence). Trimming removed 4 bases from V and 0 bases from J, with 1 base in between. CDR3 length: 12 residues. CDR3 nucleotide sequence: TGCGCCAGCAGTGGCTCTGGAAACACCATATATTTT. Translation: CASSGSGNTIYF.

A few counts support this clonotype. The rearrangement uses TRBV20-1 and TRBJ2-1, with 11 bases aligning to TRBD2. CDR1 is DFQATT, CDR2 SNEGSKA, per germline (reference sequence). Trimming took 0 bases from V and 7 from J; bases not matched to a gene: 2. The CDR3 extends over 14 amino acids. The CDR3 protein is CSARDLAGGNEQFF. The CDR3 region has the DNA TGCAGTGCTAGAGATTTAGCGGGAGGGAATGAGCAGTTCTTC.

This clonotype has a handful of counts. V gene TRBV27 combines with J gene TRBJ1-2; no clear D gene. The germline CDR1 and CDR2 sequences are MNHEY and SMNVEV (reference sequence). The CDR3 runs to 13 residues. V lost 3 bases and J lost 4, with 9 bases in between. The CDR3 is CASSFSIGYGYTF. In DNA, the CDR3 is TGTGCCAGCAGTTTTTCCATAGGCTATGGCTACACCTTC.

The rearrangement uses TRBV20-1 and TRBJ2-1; D gene ambiguous. CDR3 length: 12 residues. Germline CDR1 reads DFQATT; CDR2 reads SNEGSKA (reference sequence). The ends were cut back, 6 bases at V and 5 bases at J, with 11 bases in the middle. The CDR3 nucleotides read TGCAGTGCCCCCGGTCAGAACAATGAGCAGTTCTTC. As protein: CSAPGQNNEQFF.

This clonotype was seen many times. V is TRBV18 and J is TRBJ2-7; 9 bases map to TRBD1. The CDR3 has 12 amino acids. Losses at the gene ends were 5 bases for V and 6 bases for J; bases not matched to a gene: 2. CDR1 KGHSH and CDR2 LQKENI come from the germline V gene. The CDR3 spells CASSRTGAEQYF. The CDR3, as DNA: TGTGCCAGCTCAAGGACAGGGGCCGAGCAGTACTTC.

A few counts support this clonotype. The chain recombines TRBV7-9 with TRBJ2-1; D is ambiguous. Trimming took off 1 base at V and 4 bases at J, with 14 bases between the two ends. CDR3 size: 16 residues. The V gene's germline CDR1 is SEHNR and CDR2 FQNEAQ (reference sequence). The CDR3 coding sequence is TGTGCCAGCAGCTTAGGAAGGTCAGTCGGGTACAATGAGCAGTTCTTC. As protein: CASSLGRSVGYNEQFF. Full variable domain (remainder filled in from reference TRBV7-9 and TRBJ2-1): DTGVSQNPRHKITKRGQNVTFRCDPISEHNRLYWYRQTLGQGPEFLTYFQNEAQLEKSRLLSDRFSAERPKGSFSTLEIQRTEQGDSAMYLCASSLGRSVGYNEQFFGPGTRLTVL.

This chain links TRBV7-9 with TRBJ1-2; no reliable D call. The CDR3 length is 12 residues. Germline V lookup: CDR1 SEHNR, CDR2 FQNEAQ (reference sequence). V lost 8 bases and J 6 bases, leaving 13 bases between the germline ends. DNA of the CDR3: TGTGCCAGCCGATATGGGGAGGATGGCTACACCTTC. This translates into CASRYGEDGYTF.

This chain uses TRBV6-1 with TRBJ1-2; no clear D gene. This CDR3 spans 13 amino acids. The V gene's germline CDR1 is MNHNS and CDR2 SASEGT. Trimming removed 6 bases at V and 0 bases at J, with 8 bases between. This CDR3 reads CASRPLANYGYTF. CDR3 DNA: TGTGCCAGCAGACCCTTAGCTAACTATGGCTACACCTTC.